This T cell receptor beta chain was found in a study of cytomegalovirus exposure and HLA in healthy donors. All the people who gave samples were healthy bone marrow donors. Whole-study findings and limits: A later analysis showed TCR association rates differing by HLA locus, peaking at DRB1 and lowest at HLA-C. When a later analysis compared HLA-associated TCR beta chains with equally common others, the HLA-associated chains turned out to be more clonally expanded and to have lower generation probabilities.

Worth noting for this clone: Its antigen is as yet unknown. The same CDR3 is also encoded by other DNA sequences in this sample.

Between the trimmed V and J ends, which lost 0 bases and 0 bases, there was a span of 5 bases. CDR1 SGDLS and CDR2 YYNGEE come from the germline V gene. The CDR3 has 14 amino acids. Researchers ran the PCR with 60 Vbeta and 13 Jbeta primers. Data came from immunoSEQ multiplex PCR; TCRdb stores just in-frame clones and leaves some out. The sample yields under 200,000 clones, roughly 79% seen once. The sequenced sample consisted of PBMCs. V gene TRBV9 combines with J gene TRBJ2-3, with D uncertain. This clonotype originated in a woman between 50 and 59 years old in good health and CMV-seronegative. CDR3 loop: CASSVGGSTDTQYF. Here the CDR3 DNA reads TGTGCCAGCAGCGTAGGAGGAAGCACAGATACGCAGTATTTT.